The text below deals with one T cell receptor beta chain. TCRdb's table, derived via immunoSEQ multiplex PCR, lists solely in-frame clones and lacks some. The data contain about 200,000 clones, 80% to 90% of them singletons. The data derive from a study of blood T cell repertoires in COVID-19. The specimen sequenced was peripheral blood. The TCR comes from a woman in her seventies with acute or convalescent COVID-19.

As DNA, the CDR3 is TGTGCCAGCAGCCGTCTATCGGGAGGAGACACTGAAGCTTTCTTT. Protein: CASSRLSGGDTEAFF. This chain links TRBV7-6 with TRBJ1-1; no definite D call. CDR1 and CDR2 from the germline V gene are SGHVS and FNYEAQ. The CDR3 is made up of 15 amino acids. Trimming stripped 5 bases from V and 3 bases from J, with 16 bases between.